This T cell receptor beta chain came from a study of molecular identifiers for immune sequencing clone quantification. There are 15 residues in the CDR3. V gave up 3 bases and J gave up 0 bases; unmatched junction bases: 4. The germline gives CDR1 SGHRS, CDR2 YFSETQ. TCRdb used MiXCR to reprocess the PCR reads, holding one entry per CDR3 protein. The sample carries more than 85,000 distinct CDR3 sequences, 36% recorded once. This clonotype was picked up many times. This receptor was obtained from a human donor in good health. Some libraries in this study had Jurkat cell RNA spiked in. Input material: naive CD8+ T cells from blood, with Jurkat cell RNA spiked in. Subset defined: FACS-sorted CD8+CD4-CCR7+CD45RA+ naive T cells. The V call is TRBV5-1, the J call TRBJ2-3; 7 bases are shared with TRBD1. The CDR3 DNA reads TGCGCCAGCAGCTGGGCAGGGGGAAGCACAGATACGCAGTATTTT. Amino acids: CASSWAGGSTDTQYF.